Included here is one TCR beta chain sequence, with context. The target antigen is unknown. Other DNA sequences within the sample encode an identical CDR3. The entry originates in a study of CD8+ T cells in alopecia areata. Points from the study as a whole: It was lesional scalp, especially alopecia totalis/universalis, that showed higher clonality than normal scalp.

Reverse transcription of extracted RNA yielded cDNA, which provided the sequencing template. Here immunoSEQ multiplex PCR was the method, and the copy in TCRdb shows in-frame clones only, minus some. The data show about 140,000 clones, roughly 60% seen once. Germline CDR1 and CDR2: SGDLS and YYNGEE. The V end lost 4 bases, the J end lost 8 bases, and 21 bases lay between the germline ends. The CDR3 contains 15 residues. The specimen sequenced was CD8+ T cells sorted from blood. The sequence derives from a human donor in good health. J is TRBJ1-1 and V is TRBV9, with D perhaps TRBD1 (6 bases). This CDR3 is CASSPQGIRVFEAFF. The CDR3 region has the DNA TGTGCCAGCAGCCCCCAGGGGATAAGGGTGTTCGAAGCTTTCTTT.